This section outlines one TCR beta chain sequence together with its context. The Seattle patients joined while their infection was active and were tracked longitudinally afterward. This specimen belongs to a study of blood T cell repertoires in COVID-19. As for the study in general: Samples representing acute and convalescent COVID-19 were sourced from the United States, Italy and Spain. T cells, B-cell-depleted T cells, or PBMCs provided the cDNA or gDNA that served as material.

Original processing notes: Reference gene primer amplification yielded estimated nucleated cell counts. Clones were read by immunoSEQ multiplex PCR, and TCRdb kept only the in-frame ones, dropping some. V and J calls and clone size are as listed in that table; D and trimming were resolved from the DNA. The sample consists of approximately 100,000 clones, 60% to 85% of them appearing once. Trimming pared 2 bases from V and 6 bases from J, leaving 13 bases between. The CDR3 is made up of 14 amino acids. CDR1 and CDR2 from the germline V gene are SGHVS and FNYEAQ. The sequencing sample was made of peripheral blood. The chain uses TRBV7-6 and TRBJ1-2; TRBD1 might be the D (5 bases). The sequence was collected from an elderly man with COVID-19, enrolled during active disease. In nucleotides, the CDR3 is TGTGCCAGCAGCTTAACTTCCCGGGGGGATGGCTACACCTTC. It yields the protein CASSLTSRGDGYTF.